This TCR beta chain was sequenced for a study of T cell repertoires in aging, cancer and after chemotherapy. Whole-study findings and limits: No conclusions about immunological memory after chemotherapy can be drawn from the repertoire data. In each cancer cohort, median generation probability increased across chemotherapy, suggesting thymic output rebounded. Loss of evenness, beyond lost richness, contributed to age-related TCR diversity decline in cancer patients.

This clonotype came up a few times. Its specificity is not known. Rearranged V-D-J TRB sequences were amplified with a mixed TRB-A/B primer pool. MiXCR, applied by TCRdb to the multiplex PCR reads, yields one record per CDR3 protein. The sample lists under 5,500 distinct CDR3 sequences, approximately 33% occurring once. The template was genomic DNA from peripheral blood, not RNA. V shed 1 base and J shed 9 bases, with 10 bases lying between them. This CDR3 has 13 residues. CDR1 LNHNV and CDR2 YYDKDF come from the germline V gene (reference sequence). The chain recombines TRBV15 with TRBJ1-5, with D unclear. The sample was blood. The source of this sequence is a human donor with a blood cancer. CDR3 sequence (DNA): TGTGCCACCAGCAGAGCCTTCACGGGGCCCCAGCATTTT. It codes for CATSRAFTGPQHF.